Here is one TCR beta chain with its context. Relative to the germline gene, one junction end is altered; a read error may explain this. The identical CDR3 is also encoded by other nucleotide sequences in the sample. The entry originates in a study of blood T cell repertoires in COVID-19. About the research overall: COVID-19 samples collected from the United States, Italy and Spain covered acute and convalescent phases.

The CDR3 sequence is 13 residues long. From germline, CDR1 is GTSNPN and CDR2 SVGIG (reference sequence). TCRdb's copy holds only in-frame clones and misses some; the assay was immunoSEQ multiplex PCR. The sample records roughly 87,000 clones, around 84% being singletons. V and J are TRBV30 and TRBJ2-7; 9 bases align to TRBD2. Sequenced material: peripheral blood. The origin of this receptor is a middle-aged man with acute or convalescent COVID-19. CDR3 sequence reads: CAWRGREGYEQYF. The CDR3 DNA is TGTGCCTGGAGAGGGCGGGAGGGCTACGAGCAGTACTTT.